The subject of this entry is one T cell receptor beta chain. Its antigen is not identified. The sample is drawn from a study of T cells in narcolepsy. The study, taken as a whole, reports: Comparing one patient's CSF and blood CD4+ clonotypes highlighted HCRT- and TRIB2-specific autoreactive clonotypes. In some patient and control memory CD4+ samples, autoreactive clones were absent. Reportedly, autoreactive clonotypes were serially detected in patients' blood but not controls'.

V lost 1 base, J lost 7 bases, and 3 bases stayed unmatched. The CDR3 consists of 15 residues. From germline, CDR1 is SGHAT and CDR2 FQNNGV. The data were produced by immunoSEQ multiplex PCR, yet TCRdb's version contains in-frame clones alone and is incomplete. This table holds 25,000 or so clones, over 75% found once. The TCR sequence derives from a human donor in good health. The sample was memory (CD45RA-) CD4+ T cells from blood. This chain uses TRBV11-2 with TRBJ2-2; 10 bases fit TRBD1. CDR3 nucleotides: TGTGCCAGCAGCTTAGCGACAGGGGGCGTCGGGGAGCTGTTTTTT. It translates to CASSLATGGVGELFF.